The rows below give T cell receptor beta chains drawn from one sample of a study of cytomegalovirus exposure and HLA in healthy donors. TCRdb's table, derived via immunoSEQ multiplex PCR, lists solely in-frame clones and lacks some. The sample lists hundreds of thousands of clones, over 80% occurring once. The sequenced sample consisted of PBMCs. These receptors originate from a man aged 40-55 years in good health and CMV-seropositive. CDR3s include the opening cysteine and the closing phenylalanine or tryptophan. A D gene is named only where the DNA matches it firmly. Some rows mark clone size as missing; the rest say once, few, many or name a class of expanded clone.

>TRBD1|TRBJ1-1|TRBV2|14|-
TGTGCCAGCAGTGAAGGGACAGGGGGCACTGAAGCTTTCTTT
CASSEGTGGTEAFF
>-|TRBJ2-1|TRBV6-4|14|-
TGTGCCAGCAGTGACTCAGGCGGCTACAATGAGCAGTTCTTC
CASSDSGGYNEQFF
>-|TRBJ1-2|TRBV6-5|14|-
TGTGCCAGCAGTTATTCCAAAAACTTCTATGGCTACACCTTC
CASSYSKNFYGYTF
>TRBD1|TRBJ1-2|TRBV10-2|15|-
TGCGCCAGCTCCTCAACCGGGACAGGGGGGAGAGGCTACACCTTC
CASSSTGTGGRGYTF
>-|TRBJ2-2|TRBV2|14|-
TGTGCCAGCAGTGAGGACAAATACACCGGGGAGCTGTTTTTT
CASSEDKYTGELFF
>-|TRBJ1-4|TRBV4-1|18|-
TGCGCCAGCAGCCTGGGTAGGGGGTGGGGGTCAACTAATGAAAAACTGTTTTTT
CASSLGRGWGSTNEKLFF
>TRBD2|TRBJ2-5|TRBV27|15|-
TGTGCCAGCAGTTTTAGCGGGAGAAACCCAGAGACCCAGTACTTC
CASSFSGRNPETQYF
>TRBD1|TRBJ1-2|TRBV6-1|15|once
TGTGCCAGCAGTGACTTCGACAGGGGAGGCTATGGCTACACCTTC
CASSDFDRGGYGYTF
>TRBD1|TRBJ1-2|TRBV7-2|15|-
TGTGCCAGCAGCCCGGGCCTGGGGACAGAATATGGCTACACCTTC
CASSPGLGTEYGYTF
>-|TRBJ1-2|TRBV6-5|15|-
TGTGCCAGCAGTTACTCTGGGACAAAAAACTATGGCTACACCTTC
CASSYSGTKNYGYTF
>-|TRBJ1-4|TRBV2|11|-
TGTGCCAGCAGGCAACAGGGCCCACTGTTTTTT
CASRQQGPLFF
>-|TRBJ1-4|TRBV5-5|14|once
TGTGCCAGCAGCTTGGGGGCTTCTAATGAAAAACTGTTTTTT
CASSLGASNEKLFF
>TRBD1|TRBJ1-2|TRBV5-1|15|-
TGCGCCAGCAGCCCGGGGACAGGGGTTGGGTATGGCTACACCTTC
CASSPGTGVGYGYTF
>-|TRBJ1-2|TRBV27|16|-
TGTGCCAGCAGTTCAAGACTGGAGGGGTCTGTTTATGGCTACACCTTC
CASSSRLEGSVYGYTF
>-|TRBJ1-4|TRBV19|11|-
TGTGCCAGTAGGACATCTGAAAAACTGTTTTTT
CASRTSEKLFF
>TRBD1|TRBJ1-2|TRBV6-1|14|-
TGTGCCAGCAGTGAGGGACAGTTCTTTTATGGCTACACCTTC
CASSEGQFFYGYTF
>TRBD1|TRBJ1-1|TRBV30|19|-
TGTGCCTGGAGTGTAACGCACGGACAGGGAGGCCGTTTAGGATCTGAAGCTTTCTTT
CAWSVTHGQGGRLGSEAFF
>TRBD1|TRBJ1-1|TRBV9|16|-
TGTGCCAGCAGCGTAGCTACGGACAGGGGGTGGACTGAAGCTTTCTTT
CASSVATDRGWTEAFF
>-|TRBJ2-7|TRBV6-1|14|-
TGTGCCAGCAGGGTGAACGCTAAGTCCTACGAGCAGTACTTC
CASRVNAKSYEQYF
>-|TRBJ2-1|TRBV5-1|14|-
TGCGCCAGCAGCTTGCCAACAGGGGGGGATGAGCAGTTCTTC
CASSLPTGGDEQFF
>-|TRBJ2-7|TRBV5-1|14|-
TGCGCCAGCAGCTTGGAGGGGGCGGGATGGGAGCAGTACTTC
CASSLEGAGWEQYF
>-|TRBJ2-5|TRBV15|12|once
TGTGCCACCAGCAGGGGGCGCGAGACCCAGTACTTC
CATSRGRETQYF
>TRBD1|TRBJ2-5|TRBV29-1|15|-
TGCAGCGTTGAAGGAGGGACAGGCCTTCAAGAGACCCAGTACTTC
CSVEGGTGLQETQYF
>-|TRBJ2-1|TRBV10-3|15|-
TGTGCCATCATGGAGCGGTCGAGCTCCTACAATGAGCAGTTCTTC
CAIMERSSSYNEQFF
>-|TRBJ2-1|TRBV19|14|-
TGTGCCAGTAGTATGAGGGCTACCTACAATGAGCAGTTCTTC
CASSMRATYNEQFF
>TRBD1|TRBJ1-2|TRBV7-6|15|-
TGTGCCAGCAGCTCCTCTTACCGGGACAGCTATGGCTACACCTTC
CASSSSYRDSYGYTF
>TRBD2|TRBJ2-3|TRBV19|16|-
TGTGCCAGTAGTATAGAGGAAGCGGGAGGCCCCGATACGCAGTATTTT
CASSIEEAGGPDTQYF
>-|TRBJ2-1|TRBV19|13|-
TGTGCCAGTAGCAACGTCCCTGGAGGGGAGCAGTTCTTC
CASSNVPGGEQFF
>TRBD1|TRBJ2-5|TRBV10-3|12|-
TGTGCCATCAGTGAGACCACAGGGGCCCAGTACTTC
CAISETTGAQYF
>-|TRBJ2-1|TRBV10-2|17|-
TGCGCCAGCAGCCCCCTAATAGGGGGTTACTCCTACAATGAGCAGTTCTTC
CASSPLIGGYSYNEQFF
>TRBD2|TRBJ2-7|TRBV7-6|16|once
TGTGCCAGCAGCTTAGAGGCTAGCGGGAGTCCCTACGAGCAGTACTTC
CASSLEASGSPYEQYF
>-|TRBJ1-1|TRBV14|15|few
TGTGCCAGCAGCCAAGCGACAGGTATGAACACTGAAGCTTTCTTT
CASSQATGMNTEAFF
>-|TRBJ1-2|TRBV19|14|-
TGTGCCAGTTCGGAGCAGGGAGGGCCCTATGGCTACACCTTC
CASSEQGGPYGYTF